The T cell receptor beta chain under discussion was sequenced for a study of cytomegalovirus exposure and HLA in healthy donors. The wider study: HLA-typed donors were the source of tens of millions of unique TCRs held in an early data release. Around four fifths of a few hundred genotyped donors fell in the Caucasian-associated ancestry cluster. Whole-study results and caveats: TCR beta chains associated with HLA were, in a later analysis, more clonally expanded than equally common others. The study listed around 150 cytomegalovirus-associated TCR beta chains.

The PCR contained 60 Vbeta and 13 Jbeta primers. TCRdb's copy holds only in-frame clones and misses some; the assay was immunoSEQ multiplex PCR. Here the sample spans 95,000 to 150,000 clones, over 75% being singletons. In the case of this clone: Its antigen is unknown.

The receptor was derived from a woman aged 18-29 years in good health and CMV-seronegative. The material sequenced was PBMCs.

CDR3 sequence (DNA): TGTGCCAGTAGTATGATCGGGGGAACCACTGAAGCTTTCTTT. Amino acids: CASSMIGGTTEAFF. The rearrangement joins TRBV19 to TRBJ1-1; possibly TRBD1 for D (5 bases). Per the germline V gene, CDR1 is LNHDA and CDR2 is SQIVND (reference sequence). V lost 3 bases, J lost 4 bases, and 12 bases lay in between. The CDR3 loop spans 14 amino acids.